The rows below give T cell receptor beta chains drawn from one sample of a study of T cell repertoires in cytomegalovirus infection. TCRdb recomputed calls from the reads with MiXCR, one row per CDR3 protein. There are 300,000 or so distinct CDR3 sequences in the sample; around 10% occur only once, and less than 3% lies in the top ten. Source material: PBMCs. The receptors were gathered from a human donor in good health (CMV status not recorded). Some clones in this sample may be carry-over from other donors' samples. The CDR3 runs from the conserved cysteine through the conserved F or W. The D gene is left open where the match is weak.

d_call j_call v_call cdr3_aa
TRBD1 TRBJ2-6 TRBV2 CASSEARQGNGANVLTF
NA TRBJ2-6 TRBV9 CASSDTGMTSGANVLTF
NA TRBJ2-1 TRBV4-1 CASSQDPGDEQFF
TRBD2 TRBJ2-3 TRBV7-2 CASRGGGTSGGWKYF
NA TRBJ2-7 TRBV20-1 CSASRLSSEQYF
NA TRBJ2-2 TRBV28 CASRFWGGELFF
TRBD1 TRBJ1-6 TRBV7-9 CASSLRTGIHNSPLHF
TRBD2 TRBJ2-3 TRBV7-9 CASSLTSGGSDTQYF
NA TRBJ2-1 TRBV12-3/TRBV12-4 CASSPGGGPYNEQFF
NA TRBJ2-2 TRBV7-8 CASSPRQGGNTGELFF
TRBD1 TRBJ2-7 TRBV5-5 CASSFFRDRGSYEQYF
NA TRBJ2-1 TRBV7-6 CASRPGGGRGNEQFF
NA TRBJ1-2 TRBV7-9 CASSPGHDYGYTF
TRBD1 TRBJ2-5 TRBV2 CASGGQGARRETQYF
TRBD1 TRBJ2-4 TRBV12-3/TRBV12-4 CASSLKGTGLGGNIQYF
NA TRBJ1-2 TRBV29-1 CSVRTNYGYTF
NA TRBJ1-1 TRBV20-1 CSASRGPTEAFF
NA TRBJ1-1 TRBV15 CATSTQVRVNTEAFF
TRBD2 TRBJ2-1 TRBV2 CASSDVSGGEQFF
NA TRBJ1-1 TRBV20-1 CSARLGQMNTEAFF
NA TRBJ1-1 TRBV4-1 CASSTGIRNTEAFF